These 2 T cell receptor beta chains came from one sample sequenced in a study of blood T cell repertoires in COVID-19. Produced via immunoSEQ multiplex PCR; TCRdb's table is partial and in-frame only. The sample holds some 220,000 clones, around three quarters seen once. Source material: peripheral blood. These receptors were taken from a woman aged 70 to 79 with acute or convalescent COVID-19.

The CDR3 here is CASSLLAGGPRTGELFF. CDR3 in DNA: TGTGCCAGCAGCCTTCTAGCGGGGGGGCCTCGCACCGGGGAGCTGTTTTTT. J is TRBJ2-2 and V is TRBV7-3; TRBD2 aligns across 12 bases. With 5 bases clipped from V and 4 bases from J, the junction kept 8 bases outside the gene matches. Germline CDR1 is SGHTA and CDR2 is FQGTGA. This CDR3 region has 17 residues.

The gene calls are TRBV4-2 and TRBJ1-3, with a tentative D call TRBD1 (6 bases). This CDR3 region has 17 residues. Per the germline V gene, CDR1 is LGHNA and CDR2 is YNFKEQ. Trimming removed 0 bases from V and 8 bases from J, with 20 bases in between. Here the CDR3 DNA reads TGTGCCAGCAGCCAAGAGCCCGGACAACGCCCAGGGGACACCATATATTTT. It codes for CASSQEPGQRPGDTIYF.